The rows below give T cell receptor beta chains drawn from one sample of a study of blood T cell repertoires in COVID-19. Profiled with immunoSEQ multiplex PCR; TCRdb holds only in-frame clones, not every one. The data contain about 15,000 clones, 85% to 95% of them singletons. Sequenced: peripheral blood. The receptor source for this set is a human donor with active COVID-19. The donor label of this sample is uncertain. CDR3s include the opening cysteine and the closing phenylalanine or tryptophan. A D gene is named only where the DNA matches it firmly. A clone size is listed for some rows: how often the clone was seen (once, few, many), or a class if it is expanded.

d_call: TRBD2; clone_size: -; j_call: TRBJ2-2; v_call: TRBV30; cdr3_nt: TGTGCCTGGGGGGACCTAGCGGCCACCGGGGAGCTGTTTTTT; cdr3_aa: CAWGDLAATGELFF
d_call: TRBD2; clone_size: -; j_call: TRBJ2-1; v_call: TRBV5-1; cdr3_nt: TGCGCCAGCAGCTTGGCCGGCTCTAGCGGGGCCTCCTACAATGAGCAGTTCTTC; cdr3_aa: CASSLAGSSGASYNEQFF
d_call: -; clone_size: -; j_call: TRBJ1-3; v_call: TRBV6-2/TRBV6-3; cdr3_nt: TGTGCCAGCAGCCGGACAGGAAACACCATATATTTT; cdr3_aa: CASSRTGNTIYF
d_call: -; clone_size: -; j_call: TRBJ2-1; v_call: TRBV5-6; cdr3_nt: TGTGCCAGCAGCTTGGTGGCAGGGTCCGGCAATGAGCAGTTCTTC; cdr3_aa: CASSLVAGSGNEQFF
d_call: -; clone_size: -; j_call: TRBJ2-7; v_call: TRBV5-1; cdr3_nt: TGCGCCAGCAGCTTGGAACGACAACGACAGGACGAGCAGTACTTC; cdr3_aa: CASSLERQRQDEQYF
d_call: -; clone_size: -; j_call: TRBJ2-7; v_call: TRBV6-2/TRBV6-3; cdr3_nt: TGTGCCAGCAGTTACGCCGATTTGGGCCCCTTCTCCTACGAGCAGTACTTC; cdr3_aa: CASSYADLGPFSYEQYF
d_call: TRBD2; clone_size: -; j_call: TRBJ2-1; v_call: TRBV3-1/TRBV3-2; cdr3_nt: TGTGCCAGCAGCCAAGGAACAAGTAGCGGGAGGGTCTATGAGCAGTTCTTC; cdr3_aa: CASSQGTSSGRVYEQFF
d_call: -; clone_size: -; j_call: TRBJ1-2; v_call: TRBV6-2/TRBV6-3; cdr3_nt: TGTGCCAGCAGCCGGCCACAGGTACTAATGGATGGCTACACCTTC; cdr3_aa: CASSRPQVLMDGYTF
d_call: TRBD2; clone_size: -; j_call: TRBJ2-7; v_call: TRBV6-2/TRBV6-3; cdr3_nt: TGTGCCAGCAGTTGGGCGTATGGGACTAGCTCCTACGAGCAGTACTTC; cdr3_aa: CASSWAYGTSSYEQYF
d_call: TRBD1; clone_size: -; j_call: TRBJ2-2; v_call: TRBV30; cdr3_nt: TGTGCCTGGAGTGTAAGGGGGCCAGGCACCGGGGAGCTGTTTTTT; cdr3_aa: CAWSVRGPGTGELFF
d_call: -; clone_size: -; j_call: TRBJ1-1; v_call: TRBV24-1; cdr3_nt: TGTGCCACCAGTGATTCCCGGACACTGAACACTGAAGCTTTCTTT; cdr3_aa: CATSDSRTLNTEAFF
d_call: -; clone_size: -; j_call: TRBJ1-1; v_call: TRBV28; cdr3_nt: TGTGCCAGCAATCGGAATATCGGCAGGGTGAACACTGAAGCTTTCTTT; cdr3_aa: CASNRNIGRVNTEAFF
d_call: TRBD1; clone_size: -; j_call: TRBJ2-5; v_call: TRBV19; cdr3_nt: TGTGCCAGTAGTCGGGACAGGGGGAGCGAGACCCAGTACTTC; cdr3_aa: CASSRDRGSETQYF
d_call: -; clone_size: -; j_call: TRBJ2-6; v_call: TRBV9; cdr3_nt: TGTGCCAGCAGCGTTGGCGGGGCCAACGTCCTGACTTTC; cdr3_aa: CASSVGGANVLTF
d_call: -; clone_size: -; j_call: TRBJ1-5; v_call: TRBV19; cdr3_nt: TGTGCCAGTAGTACTTCGGACGGAGGCTTTGGCAATCAGCCCCAGCATTTT; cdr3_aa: CASSTSDGGFGNQPQHF
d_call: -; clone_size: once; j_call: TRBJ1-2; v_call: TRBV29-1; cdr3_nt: TGCAGCGACGGACAGTATAACTATGGCTACACCTTC; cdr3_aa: CSDGQYNYGYTF
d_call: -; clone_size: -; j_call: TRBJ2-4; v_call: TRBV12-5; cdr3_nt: TGTGCTAGTGGTCGTCAGGGCTGGGGCGCGTACATTCAGTACTTC; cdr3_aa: CASGRQGWGAYIQYF
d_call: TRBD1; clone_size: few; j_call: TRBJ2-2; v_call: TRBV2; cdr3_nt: TGTGCCAGCAGTGGGGACAGGGACACCGGGGAGCTGTTTTTT; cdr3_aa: CASSGDRDTGELFF
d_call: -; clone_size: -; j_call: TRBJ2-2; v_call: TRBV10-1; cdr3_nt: TGCGCCAGCAGTGAGTACAGGGGAGGCACCGGGGAGCTGTTTTTT; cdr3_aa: CASSEYRGGTGELFF
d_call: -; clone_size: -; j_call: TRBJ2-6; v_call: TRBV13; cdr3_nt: TGTGCCAGCAGCTTCCGTAGGGGGACTGGGGCCAACGTCCTGACTTTC; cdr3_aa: CASSFRRGTGANVLTF
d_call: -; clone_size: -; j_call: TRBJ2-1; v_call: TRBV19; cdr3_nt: TGTGCCAGTAGTGCCTCGGGACTGGCAACCTACAATGAGCAGTTCTTC; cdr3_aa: CASSASGLATYNEQFF
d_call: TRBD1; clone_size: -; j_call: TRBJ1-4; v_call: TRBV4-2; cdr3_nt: TGTGCCAGCAGCCTGGCCCTAGGTGGACAGGGGGATGAAAAACTGTTTTTT; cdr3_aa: CASSLALGGQGDEKLFF
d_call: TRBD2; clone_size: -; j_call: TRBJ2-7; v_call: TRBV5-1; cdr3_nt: TGCGCCAGCAGCTTAGCTAGCGGCTACGAGCAGTACTTC; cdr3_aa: CASSLASGYEQYF
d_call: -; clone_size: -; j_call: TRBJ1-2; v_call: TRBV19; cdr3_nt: TGTGCCAGTAGTCCCAGCGCTAACTATGGCTACACCTTC; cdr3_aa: CASSPSANYGYTF
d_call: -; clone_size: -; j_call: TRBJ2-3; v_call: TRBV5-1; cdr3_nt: TGCGCCAGCAGCCCCCAAGGAGGAGAGGGAGATACGCAGTATTTT; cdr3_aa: CASSPQGGEGDTQYF
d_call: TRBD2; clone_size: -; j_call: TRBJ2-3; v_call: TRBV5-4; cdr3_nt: TGTGCCAGCAGCTGGGGCGTAGCGGGAACAGATACGCAGTATTTT; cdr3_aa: CASSWGVAGTDTQYF
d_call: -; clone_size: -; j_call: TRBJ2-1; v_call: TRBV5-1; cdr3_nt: TGCGCCAGCAGCCCTAACAATGAGCAGTTCTTC; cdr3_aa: CASSPNNEQFF
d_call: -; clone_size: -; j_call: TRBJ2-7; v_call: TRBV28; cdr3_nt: TGTGCCAGCATAGGACAGAAACCCACTTACGAGCAGTACTTC; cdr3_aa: CASIGQKPTYEQYF
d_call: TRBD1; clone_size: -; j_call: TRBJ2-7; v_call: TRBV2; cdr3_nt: TGTGCCAGCAGGGAACAGGGGGCGCTTGAATCCTACGAGCAGTACTTC; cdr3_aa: CASREQGALESYEQYF
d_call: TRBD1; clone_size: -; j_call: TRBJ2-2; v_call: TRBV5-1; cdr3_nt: TGCGCCAGCAGCTCGGGACAGGGGGGACCCGGGGAGCTGTTTTTT; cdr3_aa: CASSSGQGGPGELFF
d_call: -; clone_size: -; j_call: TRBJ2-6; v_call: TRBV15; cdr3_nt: TGTGCCACCAGCCGCAGGGTTTCTGGGGCCAACGTCCTGACTTTC; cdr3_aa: CATSRRVSGANVLTF
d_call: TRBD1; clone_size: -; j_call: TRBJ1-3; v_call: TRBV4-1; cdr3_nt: TGCGCCAGCAGCCAAACAGGGGTAGGAAACACCATATATTTT; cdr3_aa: CASSQTGVGNTIYF
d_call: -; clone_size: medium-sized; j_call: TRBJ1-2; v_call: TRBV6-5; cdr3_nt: TGTGCCAGCAGCGATACAGGGAACTATGGCTACACCTTC; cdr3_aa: CASSDTGNYGYTF
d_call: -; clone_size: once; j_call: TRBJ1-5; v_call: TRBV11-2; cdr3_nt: TGTGCCAGCAGCCACCAGGGATTGGCGCAGCCCCAGCATTTT; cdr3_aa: CASSHQGLAQPQHF
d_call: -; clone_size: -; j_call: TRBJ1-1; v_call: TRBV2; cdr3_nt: TGTGCCAGCAGTGAAGGCAGGGAGGGCACTGAAGCTTTCTTT; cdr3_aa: CASSEGREGTEAFF
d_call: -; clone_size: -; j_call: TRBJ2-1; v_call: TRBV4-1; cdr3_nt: TGCGCCAGCAGCCAAGCTATCCGGGGATTCTCCTACAATGAGCAGTTCTTC; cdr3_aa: CASSQAIRGFSYNEQFF
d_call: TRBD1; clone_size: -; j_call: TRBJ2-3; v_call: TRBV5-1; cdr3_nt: TGCGCCAGCAGCTTAGGGACAGTTAGCACAGATACGCAGTATTTT; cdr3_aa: CASSLGTVSTDTQYF